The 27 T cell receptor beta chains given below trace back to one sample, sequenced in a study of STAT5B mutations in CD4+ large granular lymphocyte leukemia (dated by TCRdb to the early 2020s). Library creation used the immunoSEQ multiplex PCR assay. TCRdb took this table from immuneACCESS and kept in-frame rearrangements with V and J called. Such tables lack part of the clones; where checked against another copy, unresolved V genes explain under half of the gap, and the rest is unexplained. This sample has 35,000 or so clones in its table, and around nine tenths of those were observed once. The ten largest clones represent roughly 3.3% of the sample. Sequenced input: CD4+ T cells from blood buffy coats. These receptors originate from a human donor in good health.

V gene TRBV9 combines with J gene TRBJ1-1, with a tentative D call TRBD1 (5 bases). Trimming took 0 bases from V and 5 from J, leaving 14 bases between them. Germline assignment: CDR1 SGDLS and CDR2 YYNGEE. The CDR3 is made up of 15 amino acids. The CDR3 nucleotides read TGTGCCAGCAGCGTAGGAGTCGGGGGTGGTACTGAAGCTTTCTTT. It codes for CASSVGVGGGTEAFF.

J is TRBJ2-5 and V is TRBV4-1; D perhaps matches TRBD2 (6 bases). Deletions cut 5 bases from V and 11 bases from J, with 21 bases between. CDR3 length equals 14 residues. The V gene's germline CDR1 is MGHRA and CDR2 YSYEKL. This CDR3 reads CASSSETGLNGQYF. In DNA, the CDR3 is TGCGCCAGCAGCTCTGAGACGGGACTGAACGGGCAGTACTTC.

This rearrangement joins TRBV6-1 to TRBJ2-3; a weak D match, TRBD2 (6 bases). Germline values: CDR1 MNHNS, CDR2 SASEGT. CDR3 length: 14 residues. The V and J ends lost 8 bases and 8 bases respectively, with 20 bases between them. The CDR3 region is CASGRDLGDVTQYF. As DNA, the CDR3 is TGTGCCAGCGGCCGGGACTTGGGAGATGTTACGCAGTATTTT.

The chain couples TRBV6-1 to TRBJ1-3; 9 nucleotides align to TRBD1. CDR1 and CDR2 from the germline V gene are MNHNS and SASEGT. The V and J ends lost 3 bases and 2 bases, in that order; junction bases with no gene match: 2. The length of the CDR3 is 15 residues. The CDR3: CASSEGTGTGNTIYF. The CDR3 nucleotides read TGTGCCAGCAGTGAGGGGACAGGGACTGGAAACACCATATATTTT.

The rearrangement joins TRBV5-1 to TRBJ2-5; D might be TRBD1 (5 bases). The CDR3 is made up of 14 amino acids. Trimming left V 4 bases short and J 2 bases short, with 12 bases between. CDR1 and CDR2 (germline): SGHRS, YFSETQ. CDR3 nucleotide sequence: TGCGCCAGCAGCGTGACAGCCTTTCAAGAGACCCAGTACTTC. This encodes CASSVTAFQETQYF.

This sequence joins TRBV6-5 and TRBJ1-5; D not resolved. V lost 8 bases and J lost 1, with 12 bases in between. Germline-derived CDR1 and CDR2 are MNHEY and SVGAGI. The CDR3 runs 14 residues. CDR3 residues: CASRSDRSNQPQHF. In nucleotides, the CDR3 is TGTGCCAGCCGCTCCGATCGGAGCAATCAGCCCCAGCATTTT.

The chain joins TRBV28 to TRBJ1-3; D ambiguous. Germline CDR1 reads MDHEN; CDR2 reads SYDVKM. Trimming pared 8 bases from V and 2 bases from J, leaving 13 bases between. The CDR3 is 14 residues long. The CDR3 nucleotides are TGTGCCAGCGGAGGGATTTACGCTGGAAACACCATATATTTT. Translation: CASGGIYAGNTIYF.

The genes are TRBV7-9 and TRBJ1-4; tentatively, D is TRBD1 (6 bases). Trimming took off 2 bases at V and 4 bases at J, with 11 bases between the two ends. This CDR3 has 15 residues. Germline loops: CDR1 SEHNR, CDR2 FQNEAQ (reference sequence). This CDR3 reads CASSLQGNYNEKLFF. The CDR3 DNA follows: TGTGCCAGCAGCTTACAGGGGAACTATAATGAAAAACTGTTTTTT.

CDR3 sequence: CASSSRNRGGSYEQYF. CDR3 nucleotide sequence: TGTGCCAGCTCATCAAGAAACAGGGGTGGGTCCTACGAGCAGTACTTC. This chain connects TRBV18 to TRBJ2-7; TRBD1 matches at 7 bases. V shed 5 bases, J shed 1 base, and the junction held 11 bases outside the gene matches. Germline V gene data show CDR1 as KGHSH and CDR2 as LQKENI. The CDR3 spans 16 residues.

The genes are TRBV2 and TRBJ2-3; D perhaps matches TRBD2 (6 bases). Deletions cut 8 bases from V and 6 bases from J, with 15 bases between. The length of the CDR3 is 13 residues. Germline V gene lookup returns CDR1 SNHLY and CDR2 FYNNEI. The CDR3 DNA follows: TGTGCCAGCGGAGGGACTGATCGGGATACGCAGTATTTT. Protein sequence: CASGGTDRDTQYF.

DNA of the CDR3: TGCGCCAGCAGCCAAGGACTAGCGGGGCTATACAATGAGCAGTTCTTC. Amino acid sequence: CASSQGLAGLYNEQFF. The rearrangement uses TRBV4-3 and TRBJ2-1; 11 bases map to TRBD2. The CDR3 runs 16 residues. V trimming: 1 base; J trimming: 4 bases; junction bases outside the gene matches: 3. Germline CDR1 reads LGHNA; CDR2 reads YSLEER.

The CDR3 DNA is TGTGCCAGCAGCCAACTGGGGTACTCTAGTAGGGGCTACACCTTC. Protein product: CASSQLGYSSRGYTF. The V and J genes are TRBV4-2 and TRBJ1-2, with D hard to call. CDR1 is LGHNA, CDR2 YNFKEQ, per germline. The CDR3 extends over 15 amino acids. Trimming left V 2 bases short and J 8 bases short, with 18 bases between.

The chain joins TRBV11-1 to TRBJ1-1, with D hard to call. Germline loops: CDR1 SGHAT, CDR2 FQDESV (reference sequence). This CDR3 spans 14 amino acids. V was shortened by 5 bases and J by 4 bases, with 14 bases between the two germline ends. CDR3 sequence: CASSLGRKGTEAFF. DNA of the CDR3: TGTGCCAGCAGCCTGGGCAGAAAAGGCACTGAAGCTTTCTTT.

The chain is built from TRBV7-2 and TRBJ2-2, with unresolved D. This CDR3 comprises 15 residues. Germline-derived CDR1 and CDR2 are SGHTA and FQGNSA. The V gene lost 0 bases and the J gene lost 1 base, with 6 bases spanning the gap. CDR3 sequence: CASSLARVNTGELFF. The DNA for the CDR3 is TGTGCCAGCAGCTTAGCCCGGGTGAACACCGGGGAGCTGTTTTTT.

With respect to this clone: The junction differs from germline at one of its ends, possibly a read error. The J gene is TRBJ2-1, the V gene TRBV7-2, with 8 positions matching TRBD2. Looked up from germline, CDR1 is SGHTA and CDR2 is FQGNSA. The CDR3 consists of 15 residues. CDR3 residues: CASTLQSGSPNEQFF. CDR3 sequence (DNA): TGTGCCAGCACCTTACAGAGCGGGAGCCCCAATGAGCAGTTCTTC.

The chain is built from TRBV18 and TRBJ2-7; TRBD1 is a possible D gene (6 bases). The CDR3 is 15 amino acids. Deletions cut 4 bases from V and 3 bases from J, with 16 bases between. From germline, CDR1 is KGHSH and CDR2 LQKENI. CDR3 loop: CASSQIPGVIYEQYF. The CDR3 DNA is TGTGCCAGCTCACAAATCCCAGGGGTAATCTACGAGCAGTACTTC.

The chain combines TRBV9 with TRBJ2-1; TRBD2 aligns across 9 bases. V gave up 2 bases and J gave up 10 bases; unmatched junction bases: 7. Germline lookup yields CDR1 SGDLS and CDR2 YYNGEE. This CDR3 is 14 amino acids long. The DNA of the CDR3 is TGTGCCAGCAGCGTGAGCGGGAGGCAACCCGAGCAGTTCTTC. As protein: CASSVSGRQPEQFF. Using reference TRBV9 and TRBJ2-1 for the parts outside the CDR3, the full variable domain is DSGVTQTPKHLITATGQRVTLRCSPRSGDLSVYWYQQSLDQGLQFLIQYYNGEERAKGNILERFSAQQFPDLHSELNLSSLELGDSALYFCASSVSGRQPEQFFGPGTRLTVL.

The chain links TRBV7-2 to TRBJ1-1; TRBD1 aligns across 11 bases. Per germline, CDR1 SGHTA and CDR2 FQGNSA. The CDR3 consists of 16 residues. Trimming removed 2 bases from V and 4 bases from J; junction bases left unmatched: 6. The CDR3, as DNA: TGTGCCAGCAGCTTAAGGACAGGGGGCGCTAGCACTGAAGCTTTCTTT. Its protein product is CASSLRTGGASTEAFF.

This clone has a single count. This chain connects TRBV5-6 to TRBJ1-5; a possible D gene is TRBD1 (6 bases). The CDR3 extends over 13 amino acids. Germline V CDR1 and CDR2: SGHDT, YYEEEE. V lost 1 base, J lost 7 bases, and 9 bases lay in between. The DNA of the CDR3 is TGTGCCAGCAGCTTGTCAGGGGTGCAGCCCCAGCATTTT. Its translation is CASSLSGVQPQHF.

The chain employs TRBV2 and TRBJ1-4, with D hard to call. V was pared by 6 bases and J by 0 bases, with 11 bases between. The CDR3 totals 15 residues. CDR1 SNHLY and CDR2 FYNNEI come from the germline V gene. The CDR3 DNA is TGTGCCAGCAGGGGGATGGGTGCAACTAATGAAAAACTGTTTTTT. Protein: CASRGMGATNEKLFF.

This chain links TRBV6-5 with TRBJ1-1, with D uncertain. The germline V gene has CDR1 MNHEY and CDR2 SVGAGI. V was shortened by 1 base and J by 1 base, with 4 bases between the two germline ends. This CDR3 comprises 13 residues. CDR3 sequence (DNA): TGTGCCAGCAGTTACTGGGGGAACACTGAAGCTTTCTTT. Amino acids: CASSYWGNTEAFF.

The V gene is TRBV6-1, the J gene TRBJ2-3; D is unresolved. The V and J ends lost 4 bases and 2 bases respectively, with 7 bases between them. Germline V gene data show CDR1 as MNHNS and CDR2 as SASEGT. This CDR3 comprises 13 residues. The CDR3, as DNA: TGTGCCAGCAGTGCTGGAGACACAGATACGCAGTATTTT. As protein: CASSAGDTDTQYF.

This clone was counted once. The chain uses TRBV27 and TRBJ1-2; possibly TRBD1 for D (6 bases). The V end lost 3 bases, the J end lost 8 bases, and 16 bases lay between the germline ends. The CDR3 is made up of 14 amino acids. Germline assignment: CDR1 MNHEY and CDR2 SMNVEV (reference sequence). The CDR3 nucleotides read TGTGCCAGCAGTTTGCGCAGGGGAGGACTGGGCTACACCTTC. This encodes CASSLRRGGLGYTF.

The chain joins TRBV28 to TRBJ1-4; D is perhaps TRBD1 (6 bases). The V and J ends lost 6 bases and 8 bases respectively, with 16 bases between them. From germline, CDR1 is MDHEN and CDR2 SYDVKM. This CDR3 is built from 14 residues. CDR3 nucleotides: TGTGCCAGCAGCCTTGGGGGGGGCCGGGAAAAACTGTTTTTT. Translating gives CASSLGGGREKLFF.

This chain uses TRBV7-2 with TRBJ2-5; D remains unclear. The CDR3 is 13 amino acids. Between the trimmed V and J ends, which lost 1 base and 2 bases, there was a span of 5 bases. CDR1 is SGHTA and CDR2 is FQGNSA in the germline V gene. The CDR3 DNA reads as TGTGCCAGCAGCTTAGGGACGCAAGAGACCCAGTACTTC. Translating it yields CASSLGTQETQYF.

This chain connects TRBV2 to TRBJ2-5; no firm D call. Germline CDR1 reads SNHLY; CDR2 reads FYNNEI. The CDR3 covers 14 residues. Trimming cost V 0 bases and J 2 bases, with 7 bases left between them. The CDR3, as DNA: TGTGCCAGCAGTGAAGCGCCGCCGCAAGAGACCCAGTACTTC. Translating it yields CASSEAPPQETQYF.

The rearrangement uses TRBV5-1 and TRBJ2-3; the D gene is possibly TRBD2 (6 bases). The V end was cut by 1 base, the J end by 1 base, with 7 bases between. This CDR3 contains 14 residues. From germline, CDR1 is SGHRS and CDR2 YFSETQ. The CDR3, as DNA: TGCGCCAGCAGCTTGTGGAGGGGCACAGATACGCAGTATTTT. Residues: CASSLWRGTDTQYF. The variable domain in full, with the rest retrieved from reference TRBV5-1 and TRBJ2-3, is KAGVTQTPRYLIKTRGQQVTLSCSPISGHRSVSWYQQTPGQGLQFLFEYFSETQRNKGNFPGRFSGRQFSNSRSEMNVSTLELGDSALYLCASSLWRGTDTQYFGPGTRLTVL.